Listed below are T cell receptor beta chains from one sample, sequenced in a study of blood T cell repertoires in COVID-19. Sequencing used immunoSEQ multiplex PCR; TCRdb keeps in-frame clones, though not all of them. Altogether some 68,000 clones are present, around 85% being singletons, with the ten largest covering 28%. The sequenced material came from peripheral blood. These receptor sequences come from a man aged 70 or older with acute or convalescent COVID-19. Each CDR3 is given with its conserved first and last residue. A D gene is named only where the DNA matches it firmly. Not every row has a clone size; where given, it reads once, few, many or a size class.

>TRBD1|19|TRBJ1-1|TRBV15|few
CATSSTPGQGTYWNTEAFF
TGTGCCACCAGCTCGACACCGGGACAGGGAACTTATTGGAACACTGAAGCTTTCTTT
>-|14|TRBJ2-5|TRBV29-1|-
CSVDFLRTEETQYF
TGCAGCGTTGATTTTCTGAGGACAGAAGAGACCCAGTACTTC
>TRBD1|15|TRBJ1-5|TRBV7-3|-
CASAQGTGGNQPQHF
TGTGCCAGCGCCCAGGGGACAGGGGGCAACCAGCCCCAGCATTTT
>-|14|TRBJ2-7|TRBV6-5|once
CASSYSAGTYEQYF
TGTGCCAGCAGTTACTCGGCAGGTACCTACGAGCAGTACTTC
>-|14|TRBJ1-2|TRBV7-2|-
CASSLDRVSYGYTF
TGTGCCAGCAGCTTAGACAGGGTCTCCTATGGCTACACCTTC
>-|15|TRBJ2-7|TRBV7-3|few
CASSSNSGPSYEQYF
TGTGCCAGCAGCTCCAATAGCGGCCCCTCCTACGAGCAGTACTTC
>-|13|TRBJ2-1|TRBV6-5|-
CASRVLGGDEQFF
TGTGCCAGCAGAGTTTTAGGGGGGGATGAGCAGTTCTTC
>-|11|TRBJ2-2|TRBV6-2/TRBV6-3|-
CASSPRGELFF
TGTGCCAGCAGCCCGAGGGGGGAGCTGTTTTTT
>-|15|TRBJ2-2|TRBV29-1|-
CSVSLMGLNTGELFF
TGCAGCGTTTCTTTAATGGGGCTTAACACCGGGGAGCTGTTTTTT
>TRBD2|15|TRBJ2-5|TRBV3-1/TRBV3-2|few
CASSQGAGGGETQYF
TGTGCCAGCAGCCAAGGAGCGGGAGGCGGAGAGACCCAGTACTTC
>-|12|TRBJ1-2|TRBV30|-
CAWGTYNYGYTF
TGTGCCTGGGGAACCTATAACTATGGCTACACCTTC
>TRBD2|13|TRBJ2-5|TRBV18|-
CASSPPARGAQYF
TGTGCCAGCTCACCCCCAGCCCGGGGGGCCCAGTACTTC
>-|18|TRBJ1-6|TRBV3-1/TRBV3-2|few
CASSYRDFHPPDNSPLHF
TGTGCCAGCAGCTACCGGGACTTCCACCCGCCTGATAATTCACCCCTCCACTTT
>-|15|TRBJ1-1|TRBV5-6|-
CASSLGGRSYTEAFF
TGTGCCAGCAGCTTGGGGGGCCGATCGTACACTGAAGCTTTCTTT
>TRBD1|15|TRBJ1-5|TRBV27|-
CASSRDRGPQQPQHF
TGTGCCAGCAGTAGGGACAGGGGGCCGCAACAGCCCCAGCATTTT
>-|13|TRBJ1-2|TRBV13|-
CASSPEGFGGYTF
TGTGCCAGCAGCCCGGAGGGGTTTGGTGGCTACACCTTC
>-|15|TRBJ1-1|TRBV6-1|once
CASSEWGEAGTEAFF
TGTGCCAGCAGTGAATGGGGGGAGGCGGGAACTGAAGCTTTCTTT
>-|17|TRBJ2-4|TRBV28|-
CASSSPPPGLAKNIQYF
TGTGCCAGCAGTTCTCCTCCTCCAGGATTAGCCAAAAACATTCAGTACTTC
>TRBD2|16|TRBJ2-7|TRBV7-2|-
CASSLAGVAGDYEQYF
TGTGCCAGCAGCTTAGCGGGGGTAGCGGGAGACTACGAGCAGTACTTC
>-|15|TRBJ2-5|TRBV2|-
CASSEDRGYQETQYF
TGTGCCAGCAGTGAAGATAGGGGGTACCAAGAGACCCAGTACTTC
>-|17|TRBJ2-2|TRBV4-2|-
CASSQDEGLGNTGELFF
TGTGCCAGCAGCCAAGATGAGGGACTGGGGAACACCGGGGAGCTGTTTTTT
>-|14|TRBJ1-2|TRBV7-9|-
CASSFRQINYGYTF
TGTGCCAGCAGCTTTAGACAGATTAACTATGGCTACACCTTC
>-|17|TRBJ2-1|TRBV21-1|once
CASKVWDRGTTGDEQFF
TGTGCCAGCAAAGTATGGGACAGGGGGACCACAGGGGATGAGCAGTTCTTC
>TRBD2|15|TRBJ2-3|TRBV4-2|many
CASSQLAELTDTQYF
TGTGCCAGCAGCCAACTAGCGGAACTCACAGATACGCAGTATTTT
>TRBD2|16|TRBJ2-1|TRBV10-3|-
CAIRWTSGSRNNEQFF
TGTGCCATCAGATGGACTAGCGGGAGTCGCAACAATGAGCAGTTCTTC
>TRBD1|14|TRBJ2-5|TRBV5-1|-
CASSGRTGTETQYF
TGCGCCAGCAGCGGACGGACAGGGACGGAGACCCAGTACTTC
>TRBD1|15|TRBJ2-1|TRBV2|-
CASIPRTGGYNEQFF
TGTGCCAGCATACCTAGGACAGGGGGCTACAATGAGCAGTTCTTC